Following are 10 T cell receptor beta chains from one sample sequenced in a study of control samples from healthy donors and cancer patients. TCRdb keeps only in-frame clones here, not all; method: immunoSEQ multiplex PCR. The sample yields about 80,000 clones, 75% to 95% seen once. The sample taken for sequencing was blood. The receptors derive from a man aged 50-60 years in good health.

CDR3 nucleotides: TGTGCCAGCTCGCAGGGCATGAACACTGAAGCTTTCTTT. Amino acid sequence: CASSQGMNTEAFF. The genes are TRBV18 and TRBJ1-1; D perhaps matches TRBD1 (5 bases). V was pared by 6 bases and J by 0 bases, with 8 bases between. Germline CDR1 reads KGHSH; CDR2 reads LQKENI. The CDR3 consists of 13 residues.

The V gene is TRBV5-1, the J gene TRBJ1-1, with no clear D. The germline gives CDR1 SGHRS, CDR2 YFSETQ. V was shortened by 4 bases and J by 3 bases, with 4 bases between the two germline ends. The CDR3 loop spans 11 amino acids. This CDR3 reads CASSTHTEAFF. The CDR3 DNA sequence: TGCGCCAGCAGCACCCACACTGAAGCTTTCTTT.

CDR3 loop: CASSSGGLYGYTF. CDR3 coding DNA: TGTGCCAGCAGTTCCGGGGGACTTTATGGCTACACCTTC. The chain employs TRBV2 and TRBJ1-2; a weak D match, TRBD1 (5 bases). The ends were cut back, 5 bases at V and 5 bases at J, with 12 bases in the middle. From germline, CDR1 is SNHLY and CDR2 FYNNEI. CDR3 size: 13 residues.

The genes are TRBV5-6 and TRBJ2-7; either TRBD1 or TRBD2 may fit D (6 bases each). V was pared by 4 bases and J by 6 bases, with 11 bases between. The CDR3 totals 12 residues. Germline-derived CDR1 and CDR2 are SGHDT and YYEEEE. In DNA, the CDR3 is TGTGCCAGCAGCCTAGGGGGGATCGAGCAGTACTTC. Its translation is CASSLGGIEQYF.

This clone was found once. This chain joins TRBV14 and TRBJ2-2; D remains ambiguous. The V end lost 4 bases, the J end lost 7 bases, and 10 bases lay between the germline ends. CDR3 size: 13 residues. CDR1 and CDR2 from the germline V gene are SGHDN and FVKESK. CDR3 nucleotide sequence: TGTGCCAGCAGCCCCCTAATCGACGGGGAGCTGTTTTTT. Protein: CASSPLIDGELFF.

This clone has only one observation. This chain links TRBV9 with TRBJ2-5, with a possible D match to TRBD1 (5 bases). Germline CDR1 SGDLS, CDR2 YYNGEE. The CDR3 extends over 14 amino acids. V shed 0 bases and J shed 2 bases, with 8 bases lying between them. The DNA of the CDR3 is TGTGCCAGCAGCGTAGAAAGGGGACAAGAGACCCAGTACTTC. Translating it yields CASSVERGQETQYF.

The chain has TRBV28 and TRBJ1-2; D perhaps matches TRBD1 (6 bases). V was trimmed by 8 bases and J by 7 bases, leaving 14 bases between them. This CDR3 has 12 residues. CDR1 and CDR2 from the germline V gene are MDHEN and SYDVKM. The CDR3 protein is CASATGKVGYTF. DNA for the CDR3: TGTGCCAGCGCTACAGGGAAGGTTGGCTACACCTTC.

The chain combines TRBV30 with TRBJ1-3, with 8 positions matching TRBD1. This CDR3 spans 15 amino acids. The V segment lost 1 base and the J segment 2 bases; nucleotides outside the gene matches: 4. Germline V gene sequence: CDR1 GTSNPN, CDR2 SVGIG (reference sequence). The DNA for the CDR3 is TGTGCCTGGAGTGGCCCGACAGGGGCTGGAAACACCATATATTTT. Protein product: CAWSGPTGAGNTIYF. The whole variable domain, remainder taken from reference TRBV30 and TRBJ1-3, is SQTIHQWPATLVQPVGSPLSLECTVEGTSNPNLYWYRQAAGRGLQLLFYSVGIGQISSEVPQNLSASRPQDRQFILSSKKLLLSDSGFYLCAWSGPTGAGNTIYFGEGSWLTVV.

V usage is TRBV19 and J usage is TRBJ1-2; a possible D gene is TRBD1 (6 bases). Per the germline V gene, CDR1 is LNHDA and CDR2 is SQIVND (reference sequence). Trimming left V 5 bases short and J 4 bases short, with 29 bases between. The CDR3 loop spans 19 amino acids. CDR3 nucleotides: TGTGCCAGTAGTGGGGAATGGGGGACACACGTTCAAGACCGCTATGGCTACACCTTC. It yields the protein CASSGEWGTHVQDRYGYTF.

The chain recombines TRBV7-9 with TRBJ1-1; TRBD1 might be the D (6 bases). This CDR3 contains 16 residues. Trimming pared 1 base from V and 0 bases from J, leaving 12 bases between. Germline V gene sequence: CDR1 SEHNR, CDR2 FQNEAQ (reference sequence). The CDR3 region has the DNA TGTGCCAGCAGCTTAGTGGGGGCCTTAATGAACACTGAAGCTTTCTTT. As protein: CASSLVGALMNTEAFF.